Listed below are T cell receptor beta chains from one sample, sequenced in a study of blood T cells in healthy people across ages. MiXCR was run by TCRdb on the 5' RACE reads, yielding one entry per CDR3 protein. Here the sample spans roughly 1.4 million distinct CDR3 sequences, roughly 60% being singletons. Specimen: blood. The receptors were gathered from a man younger than 35 in good health. Both conserved end residues are part of each CDR3. The D gene is left open where the match is weak. A clone size is listed for some rows: how often the clone was seen (once, few, many), or a class if it is expanded.

clone size	V gene	J gene	D gene	CDR3 DNA	CDR3 protein
NA	TRBV27	TRBJ2-7	TRBD2	TGTGCCAGCAGTATGACCGGGACTAGCGGTACCTACGAGCAGTACTTC	CASSMTGTSGTYEQYF
NA	TRBV7-9	TRBJ1-1	NA	TGTGCCAGCAGCTCCTTGAAGCCTGAAGCTTTCTTT	CASSSLKPEAFF
NA	TRBV4-3	TRBJ2-2	TRBD1	TGCGCCTCAGCACAGGGGGCAAACACCGGGGAGCTGTTTTTT	CASAQGANTGELFF
NA	TRBV20-1	TRBJ2-1	TRBD2	TGCAGTGCCTTATCTTATACTAGCGGGGTGGGTGAGCAGTTCTTC	CSALSYTSGVGEQFF
few	TRBV5-1	TRBJ2-7	NA	TGCGCCAGCAGCTTATGGGGGCGCAGCAACGAGCAGTACTTC	CASSLWGRSNEQYF
NA	TRBV11-2	TRBJ2-7	TRBD1	TGTGCCAGCAGACCAAAGGGACAGGGTATTGGCGAGCAGTACTTC	CASRPKGQGIGEQYF
many	TRBV18	TRBJ2-1	TRBD1	TGTGCCAGCTCATCCGGACAGGGGTACTCCTACAATGAGCAGTTCTTC	CASSSGQGYSYNEQFF
few	TRBV29-1	TRBJ2-3	NA	TGCAGCGTTGGACCTAGCGGCACAGATACGCAGTATTTT	CSVGPSGTDTQYF
NA	TRBV12-3/TRBV12-4	TRBJ1-2	TRBD1	TGTGCCAGCAGTTTAGTCCGGGGACAGGGCCAGGTTGGCTATGGCTACACCTTC	CASSLVRGQGQVGYGYTF
NA	TRBV28	TRBJ1-4	NA	TGTGCCAGCAGTTATGTGGGGGAGGGACGGGGTGAAAAACTGTTTTTT	CASSYVGEGRGEKLFF
NA	TRBV7-9	TRBJ1-1	TRBD1	TGTGCCAGCAGCTCCTACAGGGGAATGGACACTGAAGCTTTCTTT	CASSSYRGMDTEAFF
few	TRBV12-3/TRBV12-4	TRBJ2-7	TRBD1	TGTGCCAGCAGTTTAATGGACAGGGGCTACGAGCAGTACTTC	CASSLMDRGYEQYF
once	TRBV3-1	TRBJ2-7	TRBD2	TGTGCCAGCAGCCAAGACCCACCGGGACTAGGGATGGAGCAGTACTTC	CASSQDPPGLGMEQYF
NA	TRBV5-1	TRBJ2-7	TRBD1	TGCGCCAGCAGCTACGGGACAGGGGACCAGCAGTACTTC	CASSYGTGDQQYF
NA	TRBV10-2	TRBJ2-1	TRBD2	TGCGCCAGCAGTGACGTTAGCGGGACGGTGGACAATGAGCAGTTCTTC	CASSDVSGTVDNEQFF
NA	TRBV11-1	TRBJ2-2	NA	TGTGCCAGCAGCTTCCCAAGGGGTACCGGGGAGCTGTTTTTT	CASSFPRGTGELFF
NA	TRBV5-1	TRBJ2-7	NA	TGCGCCAGCAGCCGGATTCGACAGGACGAGCAGTACTTC	CASSRIRQDEQYF
few	TRBV29-1	TRBJ2-3	NA	TGCAGCGTTGAAGGGACAAGGAGGGGCACAGATACGCAGTATTTT	CSVEGTRRGTDTQYF
few	TRBV29-1	TRBJ2-3	TRBD2	TGCAGCGTGACCGGGGCGGGACTAGCGGGATCCTCAGATACGCAGTATTTT	CSVTGAGLAGSSDTQYF
NA	TRBV7-9	TRBJ2-7	NA	TGTGCCAGCAGCCGGACTCTTACCTACGAGCAGTACTTC	CASSRTLTYEQYF
NA	TRBV20-1	TRBJ2-3	NA	TGCAGTGCTAGAATGAGGGGGGACCTCTACACAGATGCGCAGTATTTT	CSARMRGDLYTDAQYF
NA	TRBV20-1	TRBJ2-3	NA	TGCAGTGCTAGAGATCCACAGGTTAGCTTCACAGATACGCAGTATTTT	CSARDPQVSFTDTQYF
NA	TRBV6-5	TRBJ2-7	NA	TGTGCCAGCAGTTACTCGACGGGACCGAACGAGCAGTACTTC	CASSYSTGPNEQYF
few	TRBV7-9	TRBJ1-5	TRBD1	TGTGCCAGCAGCCACCAGGGGGGACCATATAGCAATCAGCCCCAGCATTTT	CASSHQGGPYSNQPQHF
NA	TRBV5-1	TRBJ2-2	NA	TGCGCCAGCAGCCCAATAAGGGGTTGGCGCACCGGGGAGCTGTTTTTT	CASSPIRGWRTGELFF
few	TRBV4-2	TRBJ2-7	NA	TGTGCCAGCAGCCAAGGACTAGGAGCCTACGAGCAGTACTTC	CASSQGLGAYEQYF
NA	TRBV29-1	TRBJ2-3	TRBD2	TGCAGCGTTGCCGGGACTAGCGCACCAGCGCCCAATATGCAGTATTTT	CSVAGTSAPAPNMQYF
NA	TRBV5-1	TRBJ2-1	NA	TGCGCCAGCAGCTCCACCCTCCTACGGCTTTACAATGAGCAGTTCTTC	CASSSTLLRLYNEQFF
NA	TRBV4-1	TRBJ1-6	NA	TGCGCCAGCAGCCAAGAACCCAGGGGCTTTTCACCCCTCCACTTT	CASSQEPRGFSPLHF
NA	TRBV10-3	TRBJ1-1	NA	TGTGCCATCAGCAGGACAGAGAACACTGAAGCTTTCTTT	CAISRTENTEAFF
NA	TRBV4-3	TRBJ2-1	TRBD2	TGCGCCAGCAGCCAAGAGGGGACTAGTCAGTACAATGAGCAGTTCTTC	CASSQEGTSQYNEQFF
NA	TRBV6-2/TRBV6-3	TRBJ2-2	NA	TGTGCCAGCAGTTTCGGGAACGGGGAGCTGTTTTTT	CASSFGNGELFF
NA	TRBV27	TRBJ2-7	NA	TGTGCCAGCAGTTATCAGGGGACATCCTACGAGCAGTACTTC	CASSYQGTSYEQYF
NA	TRBV9	TRBJ2-3	TRBD2	TGTGCCAGCAGCCCCCCGGGACTAGCACACGATACGCAGTATTTT	CASSPPGLAHDTQYF
once	TRBV29-1	TRBJ2-3	TRBD2	TGCAGCGTTCCTATCCATAGCGGGAGGCCCGATAATTTCACAGATACGCAGTATTTT	CSVPIHSGRPDNFTDTQYF
NA	TRBV14	TRBJ2-6	NA	TGTGCCAGCAGCCAAGGTCGATGGGGGGCTGGGGCCAACGTCCTGACTTTC	CASSQGRWGAGANVLTF
few	TRBV7-8	TRBJ1-4	NA	TGTGCCAGCGGCGACGGGACACCGAATGAAAAACTGTTTTTT	CASGDGTPNEKLFF